Presented here are 19 T cell receptor beta chains from one specimen sequenced in a study of early T cells in non-severe SARS-CoV-2 infection. TCRdb re-called the 5' RACE reads with MiXCR, one entry per CDR3 protein. The sample lists 55,000 to 70,000 distinct CDR3 sequences; approximately 4.6% were seen once. The sequenced sample was whole blood, obtained at baseline. The receptors were gathered from an adult who was a healthcare worker with PCR-confirmed SARS-CoV-2 infection or an uninfected control (not recorded which). The donor label of this sample is uncertain.

The chain carries TRBV27 and TRBJ2-3; D may be TRBD1 (6 bases). The length of the CDR3 is 14 residues. The V gene's germline CDR1 is MNHEY and CDR2 SMNVEV (reference sequence). The V gene lost 2 bases and the J gene lost 4 bases, with 10 bases spanning the gap. The CDR3 DNA sequence: TGTGCCAGCAGTTTACCAGGGGTGCCAGATACGCAGTATTTT. Protein sequence: CASSLPGVPDTQYF.

In this sample, this clonotype turned up a few times. V and J are TRBV5-6 and TRBJ2-1; no definite D call. Trimming removed 0 bases at V and 3 bases at J, with 7 bases between. The CDR3 runs 14 residues. Germline V gene data show CDR1 as SGHDT and CDR2 as YYEEEE. The CDR3 spells CASSLVRGYNEQFF. CDR3 in DNA: TGTGCCAGCAGCTTGGTACGAGGCTACAATGAGCAGTTCTTC.

V is TRBV18 and J is TRBJ1-5; D perhaps matches TRBD1 (6 bases). Germline V gene sequence: CDR1 KGHSH, CDR2 LQKENI. This CDR3 is built from 14 residues. Trimming removed 3 bases from V and 6 bases from J, with 12 bases in between. The CDR3, as DNA: TGTGCCAGCTCACCCTCAGGGGAGGGTCAGCCCCAGCATTTT. It codes for CASSPSGEGQPQHF.

CDR3 DNA sequence: TGCGCCAGCAGCCAAGATTGGGTTAATGAGCAGTTCTTC. Protein sequence: CASSQDWVNEQFF. The gene calls are TRBV4-1 and TRBJ2-1; no firm D call. CDR1 and CDR2 from the germline V gene are MGHRA and YSYEKL. V lost 0 bases, J lost 7 bases, and 7 bases lay in between. The CDR3 runs 13 residues.

Ten or more counts support this clonotype. V gene TRBV5-6 combines with J gene TRBJ1-1; D gene ambiguous. CDR3 length equals 12 residues. Per germline, CDR1 SGHDT and CDR2 YYEEEE. Trimming cost V 1 base and J 10 bases, with 11 bases left between them. This chain's CDR3 is CASSLSGSGAFF. The CDR3 nucleotides are TGTGCCAGCAGCTTGAGCGGCAGCGGAGCTTTCTTT.

V is TRBV27 and J is TRBJ1-3; D perhaps matches TRBD1 (5 bases). Trimming took off 5 bases at V and 7 bases at J, with 15 bases between the two ends. Germline assignment: CDR1 MNHEY and CDR2 SMNVEV (reference sequence). This CDR3 has 14 amino acids. DNA for the CDR3: TGTGCCAGCAGTCGACAGTCCAAGGGGAACACCATATATTTT. It codes for CASSRQSKGNTIYF.

The V and J genes are TRBV6-5 and TRBJ2-5; the D gene is possibly TRBD2 (6 bases). Per germline, CDR1 MNHEY and CDR2 SVGAGI. Trimming removed 6 bases from V and 5 bases from J, with 10 bases in between. The CDR3 has 12 residues. This CDR3 reads CASSPEGETQYF. In nucleotides, the CDR3 is TGTGCCAGCAGCCCGGAGGGGGAGACCCAGTACTTC.

The chain links TRBV19 to TRBJ2-5; D gene uncertain. V was trimmed by 3 bases and J by 3 bases, leaving 8 bases between them. The CDR3 is 13 amino acids. Germline V gives CDR1 LNHDA, CDR2 SQIVND (reference sequence). The CDR3 spells CASSIGWEETQYF. CDR3 coding DNA: TGTGCCAGTAGTATCGGATGGGAAGAGACCCAGTACTTC.

A few counts support this clonotype. The J gene is TRBJ1-4, the V gene TRBV7-9; TRBD1 aligns across 8 bases. From germline, CDR1 is SEHNR and CDR2 FQNEAQ (reference sequence). Trimming removed 4 bases from V and 2 bases from J; junction bases left unmatched: 12. CDR3 length: 18 residues. The CDR3 protein is CASSSSGGSVATNEKLFF. For the CDR3, the DNA is TGTGCCAGCAGCTCTTCAGGGGGCTCTGTTGCTACTAATGAAAAACTGTTTTTT.

This clonotype occurred many times. Written as DNA, the CDR3 is TGTGCCAGCAGTCCCGACCACGGACGGCGCTCCTACAATGAGCAGTTCTTC. Translated, it gives CASSPDHGRRSYNEQFF. The J gene is TRBJ2-1, the V gene TRBV6-2 or TRBV6-3; D ambiguous. Germline CDR1 is MNHEY and CDR2 is SVGEGT. Trimming removed 5 bases at V and 0 bases at J, with 17 bases between. The CDR3 runs to 17 residues.

V and J are TRBV9 and TRBJ2-3, with 9 positions matching TRBD2. The J segment lost 0 bases and the V segment lost 4 bases, leaving 6 bases of the junction unmatched. Germline CDR1 and CDR2: SGDLS and YYNGEE. CDR3 length: 16 amino acids. The DNA for the CDR3 is TGTGCCAGCAGCCCCAAGACTAGCGGAAGCACAGATACGCAGTATTTT. Its translation is CASSPKTSGSTDTQYF. Complete variable domain (other parts from reference TRBV9 and TRBJ2-3): DSGVTQTPKHLITATGQRVTLRCSPRSGDLSVYWYQQSLDQGLQFLIQYYNGEERAKGNILERFSAQQFPDLHSELNLSSLELGDSALYFCASSPKTSGSTDTQYFGPGTRLTVL.

This clonotype appeared a few times. The chain combines TRBV29-1 with TRBJ2-5, with 10 bases that match TRBD2. CDR1 is SQVTM and CDR2 is ANQGSEA in the germline V gene. J gave up 5 bases and V 7 bases, and 4 bases lay outside the gene matches. This CDR3 region has 12 residues. DNA of the CDR3: TGCAGCGCAGCGGGGGGGCCGGAGACCCAGTACTTC. Protein: CSAAGGPETQYF.

This clonotype was counted ten times or more. The J gene is TRBJ2-7, the V gene TRBV19; D tentatively fits TRBD1 or TRBD2 (5 bases each). The CDR3 has 14 residues. V was pared by 3 bases and J by 9 bases, with 18 bases between. In germline, CDR1 is LNHDA, CDR2 SQIVND (reference sequence). CDR3 loop: CASSIPGTGTRQYF. For the CDR3, the DNA is TGTGCCAGTAGTATCCCAGGGACCGGTACGAGGCAGTACTTC.

This clonotype was recorded many times. The chain carries TRBV19 and TRBJ2-2, with D perhaps matching TRBD1 (6 bases). Trimming took 3 bases from V and 9 from J, leaving 11 bases between them. CDR3 length: 13 amino acids. Germline V gene sequence: CDR1 LNHDA, CDR2 SQIVND (reference sequence). The CDR3 protein is CASSIQGDRELFF. CDR3 nucleotide sequence: TGTGCCAGTAGTATTCAAGGGGACAGGGAGCTGTTTTTT.

Note on this clonotype: Likely a read error: the CDR3 ends without its conserved phenylalanine or tryptophan. The chain is built from TRBV28 and TRBJ1-2; tentatively, D is TRBD1 (6 bases). Germline loops: CDR1 MDHEN, CDR2 SYDVKM. Between the trimmed V and J ends, which lost 3 bases and 4 bases, there was a span of 12 bases. The CDR3 contains 14 residues. DNA of the CDR3: TGTGCCAGCAGTTTTTTGGACAGATCCTATGGCTACACCCTC. The encoded protein is CASSFLDRSYGYTL.

This clonotype has a count of ten or more. The V gene is TRBV6-2 or TRBV6-3, the J gene TRBJ1-5, with D maybe TRBD1 (6 bases). The V end lost 5 bases, the J end lost 5 bases, and 16 bases lay between the germline ends. The CDR3 contains 15 residues. In germline, CDR1 is MNHEY, CDR2 SVGEGT. In DNA form, the CDR3 reads TGTGCCAGCAGTACCTCCGGACAGAACCATCAGCCCCAGCATTTT. Amino acid sequence: CASSTSGQNHQPQHF.

Many counts were recorded for this clonotype. The chain joins TRBV5-6 to TRBJ1-5, with D uncertain. This CDR3 has 14 residues. The ends were cut back, 2 bases at V and 0 bases at J, with 6 bases in the middle. Germline CDR1 and CDR2: SGHDT and YYEEEE. In nucleotides, the CDR3 is TGTGCCAGCAGCTTTGGAAATAGCAATCAGCCCCAGCATTTT. Its protein is CASSFGNSNQPQHF.

This clonotype was seen a handful of times. The chain recombines TRBV6-6 with TRBJ2-3; 8 bases map to TRBD1. Germline lookup yields CDR1 MNHNY and CDR2 SVGAGI (reference sequence). Trimming took 5 bases from V and 1 from J; bases not matched to a gene: 5. This CDR3 comprises 15 residues. CDR3: CASSLETGGTDTQYF. The CDR3 region has the DNA TGTGCCAGCAGTCTAGAGACAGGGGGCACAGATACGCAGTATTTT.

The DNA for the CDR3 is TGTGCCAGCAGTGAAGTCCTACTAGCGGGGGGGTACCGTGAGCAGTTCTTC. Protein product: CASSEVLLAGGYREQFF. The chain has TRBV2 and TRBJ2-1, with 13 bases matching TRBD2. CDR1 is SNHLY and CDR2 is FYNNEI in the germline V gene. The CDR3 is made up of 17 amino acids. Unmatched junction bases numbered 9, after V lost 1 base and J lost 9 bases.